Listed below are T cell receptor beta chains from one sample, sequenced in a study of blood T cells in healthy people across ages. TCRdb processed the 5' RACE reads anew with MiXCR; each CDR3 protein has one entry. The repertoire holds under 2,000,000 distinct CDR3 sequences, less than 50% seen once, with over 2% in the top ten. The sequencing sample was made of blood. These receptor sequences come from a woman between 35 and 50 years old in good health. The conserved cysteine and the conserved F or W are not part of the CDR3 here. The D gene is left open where the match is weak.

CDR3aa: AISEAGTGSNQPQH
v_gene: TRBV10-3
len: 14
d_gene: NA
j_gene: TRBJ1-5

CDR3aa: ASSQEGTPGGETQF
v_gene: TRBV4-2
len: 14
d_gene: NA
j_gene: TRBJ2-1

CDR3aa: ASSKEGSTSTDTQY
v_gene: TRBV21-1
len: 14
d_gene: NA
j_gene: TRBJ2-3

CDR3aa: SAAASGGADTQY
v_gene: TRBV29-1
len: 12
d_gene: TRBD2
j_gene: TRBJ2-3

CDR3aa: ASSLAGASEQY
v_gene: TRBV12-3/TRBV12-4
len: 11
d_gene: NA
j_gene: TRBJ2-7

CDR3aa: ASRPRGPSEQY
v_gene: TRBV28
len: 11
d_gene: NA
j_gene: NA

CDR3aa: ASSQESRENEQF
v_gene: TRBV4-3
len: 12
d_gene: NA
j_gene: TRBJ2-1

CDR3aa: SAPTLAGGIKTQY
v_gene: TRBV20-1
len: 13
d_gene: TRBD2
j_gene: TRBJ2-5

CDR3aa: ASSLGRTGVETQY
v_gene: TRBV7-8
len: 13
d_gene: TRBD1
j_gene: TRBJ2-5

CDR3aa: ASSPPGRVDEQF
v_gene: TRBV6-1
len: 12
d_gene: TRBD2
j_gene: TRBJ2-1

CDR3aa: ASSQKRNSYEQY
v_gene: TRBV4-3
len: 12
d_gene: NA
j_gene: TRBJ2-7

CDR3aa: ASSNPTGNIRY
v_gene: TRBV6-2/TRBV6-3
len: 11
d_gene: NA
j_gene: TRBJ2-5

CDR3aa: ASRTAGQETQY
v_gene: TRBV12-3/TRBV12-4
len: 11
d_gene: NA
j_gene: TRBJ2-5

CDR3aa: ASSLGIGTRGNNEQF
v_gene: TRBV7-3
len: 15
d_gene: TRBD2
j_gene: TRBJ2-1

CDR3aa: ASSLEGGPKDTQY
v_gene: TRBV7-2
len: 13
d_gene: NA
j_gene: TRBJ2-3

CDR3aa: ASSQAFRSPGEQY
v_gene: TRBV4-3
len: 13
d_gene: NA
j_gene: TRBJ2-7

CDR3aa: ASSHPRTSGYNEQF
v_gene: TRBV23-1
len: 14
d_gene: TRBD2
j_gene: TRBJ2-1

CDR3aa: ASSLDGTDPPLSY
v_gene: TRBV5-1
len: 13
d_gene: TRBD1
j_gene: TRBJ2-5

CDR3aa: SAMDRGRYTDTQY
v_gene: TRBV20-1
len: 13
d_gene: TRBD1
j_gene: TRBJ2-3

CDR3aa: ASSETGGHYEQY
v_gene: TRBV2
len: 12
d_gene: TRBD1
j_gene: TRBJ2-7

CDR3aa: ASSFPFRAGGSFTSSTDTQY
v_gene: TRBV28
len: 20
d_gene: TRBD2
j_gene: TRBJ2-3

CDR3aa: ASSQAPSSTDTQY
v_gene: TRBV4-1
len: 13
d_gene: NA
j_gene: TRBJ2-3

CDR3aa: ASSPGLINTGELF
v_gene: TRBV7-3
len: 13
d_gene: NA
j_gene: TRBJ2-2

CDR3aa: ASGSPEQY
v_gene: TRBV12-3/TRBV12-4
len: 8
d_gene: NA
j_gene: TRBJ2-7

CDR3aa: ASSLTSGSASPLH
v_gene: TRBV11-1
len: 13
d_gene: NA
j_gene: TRBJ1-6

CDR3aa: SATPSPGYT
v_gene: TRBV20-1
len: 9
d_gene: NA
j_gene: TRBJ1-2

CDR3aa: ASSVEGTASARETQY
v_gene: TRBV9
len: 15
d_gene: TRBD1
j_gene: TRBJ2-5

CDR3aa: ASSETLTNEKLF
v_gene: TRBV7-9
len: 12
d_gene: NA
j_gene: TRBJ1-4

CDR3aa: ASSLADRAQGGYT
v_gene: TRBV7-8
len: 13
d_gene: TRBD1
j_gene: TRBJ1-2

CDR3aa: ASSLAGGGRSRANVLT
v_gene: TRBV7-2
len: 16
d_gene: TRBD2
j_gene: TRBJ2-6

CDR3aa: ASSLAEGGQF
v_gene: TRBV27
len: 10
d_gene: NA
j_gene: TRBJ2-1

CDR3aa: ASSRDRAGKNIQY
v_gene: TRBV7-2
len: 13
d_gene: NA
j_gene: TRBJ2-4

CDR3aa: ASSSAAGGIGYEQY
v_gene: TRBV27
len: 14
d_gene: TRBD2
j_gene: TRBJ2-7

CDR3aa: SAHEAGLGYEQY
v_gene: TRBV20-1
len: 12
d_gene: NA
j_gene: NA

CDR3aa: ASRVRQLEYRSTEAF
v_gene: TRBV5-1
len: 15
d_gene: NA
j_gene: TRBJ1-1

CDR3aa: ASRTDRGYSYEQY
v_gene: TRBV28
len: 13
d_gene: TRBD1
j_gene: TRBJ2-7

CDR3aa: ASTLAGKHNEQF
v_gene: TRBV6-5
len: 12
d_gene: TRBD2
j_gene: TRBJ2-1

CDR3aa: ASSEAAGQVYNEQF
v_gene: TRBV25-1
len: 14
d_gene: TRBD1
j_gene: TRBJ2-1